The rows below give T cell receptor beta chains drawn from one sample of a study of blood T cell repertoires in COVID-19. TCRdb's copy holds only in-frame clones and misses some; the assay was immunoSEQ multiplex PCR. The profile shows 95,000 to 110,000 clones, roughly nine tenths of them singletons. Sequenced input: peripheral blood. The origin of the receptors is a human donor in a cohort sampled during active COVID-19. The CDR3 runs from the conserved cysteine through the conserved F or W. A D gene is named only where the DNA matches it firmly. Only some rows state a clone size, as once, few, many or a class for expanded clones.

TRBJ2-5,TRBV5-1,TRBD1,once,CASRFDRGFETQYF,TGCGCCAGCAGATTTGACAGGGGGTTTGAGACCCAGTACTTC
TRBJ2-7,TRBV6-1,-,once,CASSERISYEQYF,TGTGCCAGCAGTGAGCGGATCTCCTACGAGCAGTACTTC
TRBJ1-5,TRBV28,-,few,CASSYRGNQPQHF,TGTGCCAGCAGTTACAGGGGCAATCAGCCCCAGCATTTT
TRBJ1-2,TRBV7-8,TRBD1,-,CASSSDRIAPGGGYTF,TGTGCCAGCAGTTCGGACAGGATAGCCCCAGGTGGTGGCTACACCTTC
TRBJ1-1,TRBV28,-,-,CASREGGGLNTEAFF,TGTGCCAGCAGAGAGGGCGGGGGACTGAACACTGAAGCTTTCTTT
TRBJ1-5,TRBV3-1/TRBV3-2,-,-,CASGGSGFNQPQHF,TGTGCCAGCGGTGGGTCAGGCTTCAATCAGCCCCAGCATTTT
TRBJ1-1,TRBV27,-,-,CASSRTGNTEAFF,TGTGCCAGCAGTCGTACAGGGAACACTGAAGCTTTCTTT
TRBJ2-7,TRBV5-1,TRBD1,-,CASSSGTGLNEQYF,TGCGCCAGCAGCTCCGGGACAGGGCTCAACGAGCAGTACTTC
TRBJ1-6,TRBV27,-,-,CASSSDGGTSPLHF,TGTGCCAGCAGTTCCGATGGGGGGACCTCACCCCTCCACTTT
TRBJ2-7,TRBV7-2,TRBD1,-,CASSADRGAYEQYF,TGTGCCAGCAGCGCAGACAGGGGGGCCTACGAGCAGTACTTC
TRBJ2-7,TRBV7-2,TRBD2,-,CASSLAGGRDYEQYF,TGTGCCAGCAGCTTAGCTGGCGGGAGGGACTACGAGCAGTACTTC
TRBJ2-2,TRBV6-5,TRBD2,-,CASRARGGYTGELFF,TGTGCCAGCAGAGCCCGGGGGGGCTACACCGGGGAGCTGTTTTTT
TRBJ2-7,TRBV5-1,-,-,CASSLEGQTYEQYF,TGCGCCAGCAGCTTGGAGGGACAAACCTACGAGCAGTACTTC
TRBJ1-5,TRBV18,-,-,CASSPDTKSNQPQHF,TGTGCCAGCTCACCCGACACGAAGAGCAATCAGCCCCAGCATTTT
TRBJ1-6,TRBV6-2/TRBV6-3,-,-,CASSYPQGSSPLHF,TGTGCCAGCAGTTACCCTCAGGGGAGCTCACCCCTCCACTTT
TRBJ2-7,TRBV4-1,TRBD2,-,CASSQDLAGVMGEQYF,TGCGCCAGCAGCCAAGATCTGGCGGGAGTGATGGGGGAGCAGTACTTC
TRBJ1-6,TRBV2,-,-,CASSDGQGNSPLHF,TGTGCCAGCAGTGATGGGCAGGGAAATTCACCCCTCCACTTT
TRBJ1-4,TRBV4-2,-,-,CASSQEQGREKLFF,TGTGCCAGCAGCCAAGAACAGGGTCGCGAAAAACTGTTTTTT
TRBJ2-2,TRBV27,-,-,CASSLRGGAGELFF,TGTGCCAGCAGTTTAAGGGGGGGCGCCGGGGAGCTGTTTTTT
TRBJ2-7,TRBV7-3,TRBD1,once,CITPPGTDYEQYF,TGTATTACTCCCCCAGGGACAGATTACGAGCAGTACTTC